This T cell receptor beta chain derives from a study of shared T cell receptors in the human thymus. This table comes from immunoSEQ multiplex PCR, and its TCRdb copy is limited to in-frame clones, with some not included. Of some 760,000 clones listed, around 85% are singletons. Germline V CDR1 and CDR2: SGHTA, FQGNSA. The CDR3 is 16 amino acids. Trimming took 8 bases from V and 6 from J; bases not matched to a gene: 18. This clone has a handful of counts. The sample was also linked to a second study, of human thymus T cells. Turning to that study: Corrective cardiac surgery supplied the resected thymus tissue. Thymic and blood repertoires appeared to carry a bias in their V and J gene usage. Thymic TCR repertoires of unrelated people reportedly overlapped highly.

The sequence was collected from a girl under three years old with a congenital heart defect. Material for sequencing was thymocytes. This chain joins TRBV7-2 and TRBJ1-2, with 7 bases fitting TRBD1. CDR3 region: CASPGGSGTQGDGYTF. For the CDR3, the DNA is TGTGCCAGCCCAGGGGGGTCGGGGACGCAAGGGGATGGCTACACCTTC.